The T cell receptor (beta chain) described here comes from a study of vaccination and CD4 T cells after COVID-19. As concerns this clonotype: The antigen is unknown.

Sequencing of the DNA from cultured CD4+ T cells was carried out with the Oncomine TCR Beta short-read assay. TCRdb independently ran MiXCR on the PCR reads; one entry per CDR3 protein. Seen here are 14,000 to 15,000 distinct CDR3 sequences, over 45% observed once, and the top ten hold roughly 26%. The V gene lost 0 bases and the J gene lost 5 bases, with 8 bases spanning the gap. The germline V gene encodes CDR1 SGHTA and CDR2 FQGNSA. The CDR3 has 14 amino acids. Sample treatment: approximately nine-day PBMC culture with coronavirus spike peptide pools or control peptides (ViraFEST assay). With peptide pools, ViraFEST first expanded antigen-specific T cells and afterwards sequenced their TCRs.

The TCR was taken from a human donor with COVID-19. The rearrangement joins TRBV7-2 to TRBJ1-5, with D possibly being TRBD1 (5 bases). Sequences were derived from cultured CD4+ T cells from blood, sampled after SARS-CoV-2 vaccination. CDR3 loop: CASSLAQGYQPQHF. In DNA form, the CDR3 reads TGTGCCAGCAGCTTAGCGCAGGGCTATCAGCCCCAGCATTTT.